The 21 T cell receptor beta chains below all came from one sample that was sequenced in a study of CD8+ T cells in alopecia areata. Following extraction, RNA underwent reverse transcription to cDNA, which served as the sequencing template. Only in-frame clones appear in the TCRdb table, and some are missing; sequencing was by immunoSEQ multiplex PCR. The table includes about 190,000 clones, 60% to 70% detected once. Treatment reported: oral pan-JAK inhibitor, 5-10 mg twice daily. The specimen comprised CD4+ T cells sorted from blood, sampled at week 4, from a patient treated with tofacitinib. These receptors were taken from a human donor with alopecia areata.

V usage is TRBV15 and J usage is TRBJ2-7, with 8 positions matching TRBD1. Germline values: CDR1 LNHNV, CDR2 YYDKDF (reference sequence). This CDR3 region has 15 residues. V shed 1 base, J shed 7 bases, and the junction held 9 bases outside the gene matches. The CDR3 nucleotides read TGTGCCACCAGCAGAGGTGGACAGGGATCGAGGGAGCAGTACTTC. Translating it yields CATSRGGQGSREQYF.

The genes are TRBV5-1 and TRBJ2-1; TRBD2 aligns across 7 bases. V shed 6 bases, J shed 7 bases, and the junction held 1 base outside the gene matches. The CDR3 is made up of 11 amino acids. Germline CDR1 SGHRS, CDR2 YFSETQ. CDR3 sequence (DNA): TGCGCCAGCACCGGGGGGAATGAGCAGTTCTTC. As protein: CASTGGNEQFF.

The chain is built from TRBV30 and TRBJ1-4, with D tentatively TRBD1 (5 bases). Germline V gene lookup returns CDR1 GTSNPN and CDR2 SVGIG (reference sequence). V was trimmed by 0 bases and J by 7 bases, leaving 12 bases between them. This CDR3 spans 14 amino acids. The CDR3 reads CAWSVWQGGEKLFF. CDR3 in DNA: TGTGCCTGGAGTGTGTGGCAGGGAGGTGAAAAACTGTTTTTT.

The gene calls are TRBV30 and TRBJ1-5; maybe TRBD1 (5 bases). The V end was cut by 5 bases, the J end by 11 bases, with 16 bases between. The CDR3 has 12 residues. Germline assignment: CDR1 GTSNPN and CDR2 SVGIG (reference sequence). The CDR3 region is CAWGDSGPTQHF. The CDR3 coding sequence is TGTGCCTGGGGTGATTCGGGACCGACCCAGCATTTT.

The chain links TRBV29-1 to TRBJ2-7, with D possibly TRBD2 on 6 matching bases. The germline CDR1 and CDR2 sequences are SQVTM and ANQGSEA. The ends were cut back, 7 bases at V and 0 bases at J, with 10 bases in the middle. This CDR3 has 12 amino acids. The CDR3 region has the DNA TGCAGCGCCGCGACTAGCTCCTACGAGCAGTACTTC. Protein product: CSAATSSYEQYF.

This chain connects TRBV5-1 to TRBJ2-5; TRBD1 is a possible D gene (6 bases). Germline assignment: CDR1 SGHRS and CDR2 YFSETQ. The CDR3 covers 13 residues. V lost 2 bases, J lost 5 bases, and 10 bases lay in between. The CDR3 is CASSLQGSETQYF. DNA of the CDR3: TGCGCCAGCAGCTTACAGGGAAGCGAGACCCAGTACTTC. The full variable domain, its missing parts supplied by reference TRBV5-1 and TRBJ2-5, is KAGVTQTPRYLIKTRGQQVTLSCSPISGHRSVSWYQQTPGQGLQFLFEYFSETQRNKGNFPGRFSGRQFSNSRSEMNVSTLELGDSALYLCASSLQGSETQYFGPGTRLLVL.

This clone appeared many times. This chain links TRBV18 with TRBJ2-1; tentatively, D is TRBD2 (5 bases). Per the germline V gene, CDR1 is KGHSH and CDR2 is LQKENI. V gave up 6 bases and J gave up 10 bases, with 19 bases separating them. CDR3 size: 14 residues. CDR3 DNA: TGTGCCAGCTCGCGCTATGAGAGGGAGCTGGAGCAGTTCTTC. Translated, it gives CASSRYERELEQFF. Using reference TRBV18 and TRBJ2-1 for the parts outside the CDR3, the full variable domain is NAGVMQNPRHLVRRRGQEARLRCSPMKGHSHVYWYRQLPEEGLKFMVYLQKENIIDESGMPKERFSAEFPKEGPSILRIQQVVRGDSAAYFCASSRYERELEQFFGPGTRLTVL.

The CDR3 DNA is TGTGCCAGCAGCCAGGGGATCGACATTCGACAGCCCCAGCATTTT. This encodes CASSQGIDIRQPQHF. The chain carries TRBV7-2 and TRBJ1-5, with a weak D call TRBD1 (6 bases). Germline-derived CDR1 and CDR2 are SGHTA and FQGNSA. This CDR3 region has 15 residues. V was cut by 5 bases and J by 7 bases, with 18 bases left in between.

The rearrangement links TRBV30 to TRBJ1-1; no reliable D call. In germline, CDR1 is GTSNPN, CDR2 SVGIG (reference sequence). This CDR3 is built from 14 residues. The V gene lost 0 bases and the J gene lost 4 bases, with 12 bases spanning the gap. CDR3 amino acids: CAWSVRSRGTEAFF. The DNA of the CDR3 is TGTGCCTGGAGTGTACGGAGTCGGGGCACTGAAGCTTTCTTT.

The genes are TRBV30 and TRBJ2-7; D is unresolved. In germline, CDR1 is GTSNPN, CDR2 SVGIG (reference sequence). This CDR3 comprises 11 residues. Between the trimmed V and J ends, which lost 5 bases and 2 bases, there was a span of 7 bases. The CDR3 spells CAWGLPYEQYF. CDR3 DNA: TGTGCCTGGGGTCTGCCCTACGAGCAGTACTTC.

V is TRBV30 and J is TRBJ2-7, with 7 bases identical to TRBD1. This CDR3 has 13 amino acids. V trimming: 3 bases; J trimming: 5 bases; junction bases outside the gene matches: 7. CDR1 is GTSNPN, CDR2 SVGIG, per germline (reference sequence). CDR3 amino acids: CAWRVTGSHEQYF. CDR3 sequence (DNA): TGTGCCTGGAGAGTGACAGGGAGCCACGAGCAGTACTTC.

This clone has only a few counts. V usage is TRBV9 and J usage is TRBJ1-3; D remains unclear. This CDR3 is built from 14 residues. V shed 3 bases and J shed 2 bases, with 9 bases lying between them. Germline loops: CDR1 SGDLS, CDR2 YYNGEE. The DNA for the CDR3 is TGTGCCAGCAGCGACGTCAGAACTGGAAACACCATATATTTT. Protein sequence: CASSDVRTGNTIYF.

This rearrangement joins TRBV29-1 to TRBJ1-1; D is unclear. V was clipped by 2 bases and J by 11 bases, with 12 bases between them. This CDR3 is 11 amino acids long. Germline V gives CDR1 SQVTM, CDR2 ANQGSEA. In DNA, the CDR3 is TGCAGCGTTGAACAGGCCCAAACCGCTTTCTTT. Its protein product is CSVEQAQTAFF.

V is TRBV19 and J is TRBJ2-4; D may be TRBD1 (6 bases). CDR3 length: 14 amino acids. The germline CDR1 and CDR2 sequences are LNHDA and SQIVND (reference sequence). Trimming removed 8 bases from V and 4 bases from J, with 15 bases in between. DNA for the CDR3: TGTGCCAGTGACCCCTCAGGACAGAAAAACATTCAGTACTTC. As protein: CASDPSGQKNIQYF.

The chain joins TRBV15 to TRBJ2-7, with a tentative D call TRBD2 (5 bases). V lost 0 bases and J 6 bases, leaving 15 bases between the germline ends. Germline CDR1 LNHNV, CDR2 YYDKDF (reference sequence). The length of the CDR3 is 15 residues. CDR3 amino acids: CATSRDQTGYREQYF. The CDR3 nucleotides are TGTGCCACCAGCAGAGATCAGACGGGGTATCGCGAGCAGTACTTC.

The chain employs TRBV15 and TRBJ2-5; D not certain. The V and J ends lost 0 bases and 4 bases respectively, with 6 bases between them. The CDR3 runs to 13 residues. CDR1 and CDR2 from the germline V gene are LNHNV and YYDKDF (reference sequence). CDR3 loop: CATSRDWRETQYF. DNA of the CDR3: TGTGCCACCAGCAGAGATTGGAGAGAGACCCAGTACTTC.

CDR3 residues: CASSRATRTTEAFF. In DNA form, the CDR3 reads TGTGCCAGCAGCCGGGCGACCCGGACCACTGAAGCTTTCTTT. The chain links TRBV7-9 to TRBJ1-1; D unresolved. Trimming took off 5 bases at V and 4 bases at J, with 14 bases between the two ends. This CDR3 has 14 residues. The germline CDR1 and CDR2 sequences are SEHNR and FQNEAQ (reference sequence).

This clone was counted a few times. The chain uses TRBV10-3 and TRBJ1-5; TRBD1 is a possible D gene (5 bases). The CDR3 is made up of 14 amino acids. V shed 3 bases and J shed 1 base, with 7 bases lying between them. Germline CDR1 and CDR2: ENHRY and SYGVKD. The CDR3 loop is CAISDRASNQPQHF. The CDR3 coding sequence is TGTGCCATCAGTGACAGGGCCAGCAATCAGCCCCAGCATTTT.

V and J are TRBV29-1 and TRBJ2-5; either TRBD1 or TRBD2 may supply D (5 bases each). CDR1 is SQVTM and CDR2 is ANQGSEA in the germline V gene. The CDR3 covers 13 residues. V was trimmed by 3 bases and J by 4 bases, leaving 12 bases between them. CDR3 sequence (DNA): TGCAGCGTTGAGGTCACAGGAGGAGAGACCCAGTACTTC. Translated, it gives CSVEVTGGETQYF.

This clone has more than one count but fewer than ten. V and J are TRBV19 and TRBJ2-7; 12 nucleotides agree with TRBD2. The CDR3 consists of 14 residues. The germline V gene has CDR1 LNHDA and CDR2 SQIVND (reference sequence). The V gene end was trimmed by 5 bases and the J gene end by 2 bases; junction bases not matched to a gene: 1. In DNA, the CDR3 is TGTGCCAGTAGTCTAGCGGGAGGGGCCTACGAGCAGTACTTC. Its translation is CASSLAGGAYEQYF.

This chain links TRBV9 with TRBJ2-1; 12 nucleotides match TRBD2. The CDR3 sequence is 17 residues long. CDR1 is SGDLS and CDR2 is YYNGEE in the germline V gene. J gave up 7 bases and V 3 bases, and 11 bases lay outside the gene matches. CDR3 DNA: TGTGCCAGCAGCGATGGTGGGCTAGCGGGAGGGGGAAATGAGCAGTTCTTC. It yields the protein CASSDGGLAGGGNEQFF.